A selection of T cell receptor beta chains follows, all from one sample in a study of molecular identifiers for immune sequencing clone quantification. TCRdb re-analysed the PCR reads in MiXCR, keeping a single row per CDR3 protein. The sample includes some 650,000 distinct CDR3 sequences, just under 20% of them seen just once. The sample comprised naive CD8+ T cells from blood, with Jurkat cell RNA spiked in. The receptors were sampled from a human donor in good health. Some libraries in this study had Jurkat cell RNA spiked in. The CDR3 runs from the conserved cysteine through the conserved F or W. Each record gives: V gene, D gene, clone size, J gene, CDR3 DNA, CDR3 protein. A D gene is named only where the DNA matches it firmly. The size field is filled for only some rows; it gives once, few, many or a size class.

TRBV2	.	many	TRBJ1-5	TGTGCCAGCAGTGACAGGGGTAGCAATCAGCCCCAGCATTTT	CASSDRGSNQPQHF
TRBV12-5	.	many	TRBJ1-5	TGTGCTAGTGGTTTGGTAATCGGGGGGGATCAGCCCCAGCATTTT	CASGLVIGGDQPQHF
TRBV12-3/TRBV12-4	.	.	TRBJ2-5	TGTGCCAGCAGTTTTAATTCCTTCTACGAGACCCAGTACTTC	CASSFNSFYETQYF
TRBV12-3/TRBV12-4	TRBD1	many	TRBJ1-1	TGTGCCAGCAGTACAGGACAGGGGGCTCCTGAAGCTTTCTTT	CASSTGQGAPEAFF
TRBV20-1	TRBD2	many	TRBJ2-7	TGCAGTGCGTACCCCTATAGCGGGTCCTCCTACGAGCAGTACTTC	CSAYPYSGSSYEQYF
TRBV9	.	.	TRBJ1-1	TGTGCCAGCAGCCCCGGACTGATGAACACTGAAGCTCTCTTT	CASSPGLMNTEALF
TRBV19	.	many	TRBJ2-3	TGTGCCAGTAGTATGAGGAAGGGGAGCACAGATACGCAGTATTTT	CASSMRKGSTDTQYF
TRBV14	.	many	TRBJ2-7	TGTGCCAGCAGCCAGCGGACTGCATCCTACGAGCAGTACTTC	CASSQRTASYEQYF
TRBV27	TRBD1	few	TRBJ2-1	TGTGCCAGCAGACCAACCGGGACAGTTCTCCACAATGAGCAGTTCTTC	CASRPTGTVLHNEQFF
TRBV4-1	.	many	TRBJ1-5	TGCGCCAGCAGCCAAGCCGGAACAGGGAGGGCGGGTCAGCCCCAGCATTTT	CASSQAGTGRAGQPQHF
TRBV20-1	TRBD1	.	TRBJ2-1	TGCAGTGCTAGAGGGACCCTGGGACAGAACTACAATGAGCAGTTCTTC	CSARGTLGQNYNEQFF
TRBV29-1	TRBD1	many	TRBJ2-5	TGCAGCGTTGAAGATCTGGGACAGGGAACGTACCAAGAGACCCAGTACTTC	CSVEDLGQGTYQETQYF
TRBV11-2	.	.	TRBJ2-7	TGTGCCAGCATCCTAACCGGGACGGGGTATTTCTACGAGCAGTACTTC	CASILTGTGYFYEQYF
TRBV4-3	.	.	TRBJ2-7	TGCGCCAGCAGCGAAGGTGTCAGGCGCTCCTACGAGCAGTACTTC	CASSEGVRRSYEQYF
TRBV2	.	many	TRBJ1-1	TGTGCCAGCAGGCCCTGGGAGGGCATGAACACTGAAGCTTTCTTT	CASRPWEGMNTEAFF
TRBV18	.	many	TRBJ1-1	TGTGCCAGCTCACCTACCTACACGGACGAAGCTTTCTTT	CASSPTYTDEAFF
TRBV6-2/TRBV6-3	TRBD1	many	TRBJ1-1	TGTGCCAGCAGTACCCGGGACAGGGGACCCAACACTGAAGCTTTCTTT	CASSTRDRGPNTEAFF
TRBV2	TRBD2	few	TRBJ2-1	TGTGCCAGCATTCGACTAGCGGGACCGTACAATGAGCAGTTCTTC	CASIRLAGPYNEQFF
TRBV19	.	.	TRBJ2-7	TGTGCCAGTAGTATTTCTAGCGAGAGCTCCTACGAGCAGTACTTC	CASSISSESSYEQYF
TRBV19	.	few	TRBJ2-3	TGTGCCAGTAGTATATGGGGGGGCTTGACAGATACGCAGTATTTT	CASSIWGGLTDTQYF
TRBV4-1	TRBD1	many	TRBJ2-2	TGCGCCAGCAGCCGGCAGGACAGGACCGGGGAGCTGTTTTTT	CASSRQDRTGELFF
TRBV27	.	.	TRBJ1-1	TGTGCCACCCACGGTGGCTCCCCCGGCACTGTAGCTTTCTTT	CATHGGSPGTVAFF
TRBV20-1	.	few	TRBJ2-5	TGCAGTGCTAGAGATCTTTCATTGAGGGCCCCACAACCGGAGACCCAGTACTTC	CSARDLSLRAPQPETQYF
TRBV5-6	.	many	TRBJ2-7	TGTGCCAGCAGCCCCGATGGAGAGAGCTACGAGCAGTACTTC	CASSPDGESYEQYF
TRBV7-9	.	many	TRBJ2-1	TGTGCCAGCAGCCCCCCCCGTCAGGGGTCCTACAATGAGCAGTTCTTC	CASSPPRQGSYNEQFF
TRBV7-9	.	many	TRBJ1-4	TGTGCCAGCAGCCTCTCCCCTACGGCAGAAAATGAAAAACTGTTTTTT	CASSLSPTAENEKLFF
TRBV6-2/TRBV6-3	.	many	TRBJ1-5	TGTGCCAGCAGTTACTCCGCGGCGGGGAGGAATCAGCCCCAGCATTTT	CASSYSAAGRNQPQHF
TRBV6-5	.	many	TRBJ2-4	TGTGCCAGCAGTCGGGCGGGACCCACTTCCCCCAAAAACATTCAGTACTTC	CASSRAGPTSPKNIQYF
TRBV15	.	few	TRBJ2-4	TGTGCCACCAGCAGCGGACGTGGTACAGGATACATTCAGTACTTC	CATSSGRGTGYIQYF
TRBV4-3	.	many	TRBJ1-5	TGCGCCAGCAGCCAAGAAGTGGGTGGATCTAATCAGCCCCAGCATTTT	CASSQEVGGSNQPQHF
TRBV6-2/TRBV6-3	.	many	TRBJ2-3	TGTGCCGTCTTCGGCGGGGATACGCAGTATTTT	CAVFGGDTQYF
TRBV9	.	.	TRBJ2-7	TGTGCCAGCAGCGTAGGGCCTCGCGGCGGCATGCTCGAGCAGTACTTC	CASSVGPRGGMLEQYF
TRBV5-4	.	many	TRBJ2-2	TGTGCCACCGGCGTGGCCGGGGAGCTGTTTTTT	CATGVAGELFF
TRBV29-1	TRBD2	.	TRBJ2-1	TGCAGCGTTCCGCGAAAAGAGCGGGAGGCCTACAATGAGCAGCTCTTC	CSVPRKEREAYNEQLF
TRBV7-6	TRBD1	.	TRBJ2-3	TGTGCCAGCAGCTTAGCCGGCTGGACAGGAACAGATACGCAGTATTTT	CASSLAGWTGTDTQYF
TRBV3-2	.	.	TRBJ2-3	TGTGCCAGCAGCCAAGGATGTGATCGGGCAGATACGCAGTATTTT	CASSQGCDRADTQYF
TRBV20-1	.	.	TRBJ2-3	TGCAGTGCTAGAGAGTCTCTCCTCCCTGAGGATACGCAGTATTTT	CSARESLLPEDTQYF
TRBV19	TRBD1	many	TRBJ1-1	TGTGCCAGTAGTAACCGGGACAGTCGTAACACTGAAGCTTTCTTT	CASSNRDSRNTEAFF
TRBV12-3/TRBV12-4	.	many	TRBJ2-1	TGTGCCAGCACCCCCGACGGAAGCTCCTACAATGAGCAGTTCTTC	CASTPDGSSYNEQFF
TRBV6-5	TRBD1	many	TRBJ1-1	TGTGCCAGCCGACAGGGGGTAAACACTGAAGCTTTCTTT	CASRQGVNTEAFF
TRBV6-5	.	many	TRBJ2-1	TGTGCCAGCAGTCGTCACAATGAGCAGTTCTTC	CASSRHNEQFF
TRBV20-1	TRBD2	few	TRBJ2-7	TGCAGTGCACGACCCGGACTAGCGGGAGGGCCCGGCTCCTACGAGCAGTACTTC	CSARPGLAGGPGSYEQYF